This TCR beta chain was retrieved from a study of identical twins. Broader study findings: There is a chance that invariant MAIT and iNKT cells partially muddied zero-insertion analyses.

Template switching (which added a universal primer site) was used, and cDNA carried unique molecular identifiers. Using its own MiXCR run on the 5' RACE reads, TCRdb lists one record per CDR3 protein. The profile shows some 590,000 distinct CDR3 sequences, just under 10% of them singletons. CDR1 and CDR2 (germline): LGHDT, YNNKEL (reference sequence). The CDR3 sequence is 14 residues long. The germline V and J ends were trimmed by 1 base and 6 bases, with 10 bases remaining between them. Ten or more counts support this clonotype. Its antigen is currently unknown. These records were also assigned to another study, of yellow fever vaccine responses in identical twins.

This receptor was identified in a woman aged 18-29 years in good health. The chain carries TRBV3-1 and TRBJ2-4; D unclear. Material: PBMCs. Here the CDR3 DNA reads TGTGCCAGCAGCCAAGTTGGATCGATAAACATTCAGTACTTC. This gives the protein CASSQVGSINIQYF.